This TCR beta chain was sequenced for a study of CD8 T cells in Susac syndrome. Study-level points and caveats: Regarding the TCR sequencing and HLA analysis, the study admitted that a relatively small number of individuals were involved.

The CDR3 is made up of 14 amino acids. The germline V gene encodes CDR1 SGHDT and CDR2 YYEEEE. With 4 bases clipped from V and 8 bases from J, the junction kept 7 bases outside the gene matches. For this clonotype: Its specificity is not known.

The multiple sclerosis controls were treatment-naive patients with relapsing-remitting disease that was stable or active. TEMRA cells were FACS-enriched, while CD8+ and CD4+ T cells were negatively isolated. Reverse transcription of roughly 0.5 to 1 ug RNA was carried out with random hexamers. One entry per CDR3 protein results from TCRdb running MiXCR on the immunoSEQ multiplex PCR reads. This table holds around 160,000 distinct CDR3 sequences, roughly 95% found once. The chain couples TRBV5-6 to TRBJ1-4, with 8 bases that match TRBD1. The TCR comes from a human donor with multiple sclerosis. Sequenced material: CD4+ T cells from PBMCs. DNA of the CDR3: TGTGCCAGCAGCCTCGGACAGGGATGGGAAAAACTGTTTTTT. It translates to CASSLGQGWEKLFF.